These 6 T cell receptor beta chains came from one sample sequenced in a study of blood T cell repertoires in COVID-19. Only in-frame clones appear in the TCRdb table, and some are missing; sequencing was by immunoSEQ multiplex PCR. The data contain roughly 240,000 clones, roughly 82% of them singletons. Sequences were obtained from peripheral blood. Source of these receptors: a woman between 65 and 79 years old with acute or convalescent COVID-19.

The chain employs TRBV5-1 and TRBJ1-1; D not resolved. Trimming pared 0 bases from V and 0 bases from J, leaving 9 bases between. The CDR3 spans 15 residues. Germline CDR1 reads SGHRS; CDR2 reads YFSETQ. The CDR3 bases are TGCGCCAGCAGCTTGGGGCCACCGATGAACACTGAAGCTTTCTTT. Its protein is CASSLGPPMNTEAFF.

The chain carries TRBV7-2 and TRBJ1-2; TRBD1 might be the D (6 bases). Germline V gene sequence: CDR1 SGHTA, CDR2 FQGNSA. This CDR3 has 15 residues. Trimming took 5 bases from V and 3 from J, leaving 16 bases between them. CDR3 in amino acids: CASSPDRRAYYGYTF. CDR3 sequence (DNA): TGTGCCAGCAGCCCCGACAGGCGAGCTTACTATGGCTACACCTTC.

This clone has only a few counts. The chain is built from TRBV5-1 and TRBJ1-3; D not certain. Trimming left V 0 bases short and J 3 bases short, with 7 bases between. The germline V gene has CDR1 SGHRS and CDR2 YFSETQ. CDR3 length: 14 amino acids. This CDR3 reads CASSLGGDGNTIYF. CDR3 nucleotides: TGCGCCAGCAGCTTGGGGGGAGATGGAAACACCATATATTTT.

This chain uses TRBV27 with TRBJ1-5, with 7 positions matching TRBD1. The CDR3 runs to 16 residues. CDR1 is MNHEY and CDR2 is SMNVEV in the germline V gene (reference sequence). Germline trimming cut 6 bases from V and 0 bases from J; bases unmatched to any gene: 8. This CDR3 is CASSAQGTLSNQPQHF. DNA of the CDR3: TGTGCCAGCAGCGCACAGGGGACCCTTAGCAATCAGCCCCAGCATTTT.

This chain uses TRBV5-4 with TRBJ2-3, with 7 bases identical to TRBD1. V lost 0 bases, J lost 4 bases, and 5 bases stayed unmatched. The CDR3 runs 15 residues. The V gene's germline CDR1 is SGHNT and CDR2 YYREEE (reference sequence). CDR3 sequence: CASSLGQGRADTQYF. The CDR3 nucleotides are TGTGCCAGCAGCTTGGGACAGGGAAGGGCAGATACGCAGTATTTT. Full variable domain (rest looked up from reference TRBV5-4 and TRBJ2-3): ETGVTQSPTHLIKTRGQQVTLRCSSQSGHNTVSWYQQALGQGPQFIFQYYREEENGRGNFPPRFSGLQFPNYSSELNVNALELDDSALYLCASSLGQGRADTQYFGPGTRLTVL.

The rearrangement joins TRBV9 to TRBJ2-5, with D maybe TRBD2 (6 bases). The CDR3 is made up of 18 amino acids. With 0 bases removed from V and 5 bases from J, the gap between germline ends came to 23 bases. CDR1 is SGDLS, CDR2 YYNGEE, per germline. CDR3: CASSVGRLAGRSGETQYF. The CDR3, as DNA: TGTGCCAGCAGCGTAGGCAGGTTGGCGGGGAGAAGTGGGGAGACCCAGTACTTC.